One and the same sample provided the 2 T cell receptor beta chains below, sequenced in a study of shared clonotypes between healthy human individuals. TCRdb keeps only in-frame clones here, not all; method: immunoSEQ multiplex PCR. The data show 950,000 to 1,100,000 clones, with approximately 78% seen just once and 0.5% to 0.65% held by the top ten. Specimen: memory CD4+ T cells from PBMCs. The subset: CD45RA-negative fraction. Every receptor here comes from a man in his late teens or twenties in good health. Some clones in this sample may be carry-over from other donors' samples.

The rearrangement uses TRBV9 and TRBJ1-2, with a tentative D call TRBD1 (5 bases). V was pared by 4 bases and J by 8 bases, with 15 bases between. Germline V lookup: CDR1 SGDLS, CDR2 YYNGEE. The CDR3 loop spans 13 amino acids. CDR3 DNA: TGTGCCAGCAGCCCCACCGAGGGACTCGGCTACACCTTC. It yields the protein CASSPTEGLGYTF.

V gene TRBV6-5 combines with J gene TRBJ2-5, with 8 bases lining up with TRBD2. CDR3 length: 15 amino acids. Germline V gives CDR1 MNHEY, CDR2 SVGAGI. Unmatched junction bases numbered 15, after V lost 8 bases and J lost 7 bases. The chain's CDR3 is CASREGVQRVGTQYF. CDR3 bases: TGTGCCAGCCGGGAGGGCGTGCAGCGGGTCGGGACCCAGTACTTC.